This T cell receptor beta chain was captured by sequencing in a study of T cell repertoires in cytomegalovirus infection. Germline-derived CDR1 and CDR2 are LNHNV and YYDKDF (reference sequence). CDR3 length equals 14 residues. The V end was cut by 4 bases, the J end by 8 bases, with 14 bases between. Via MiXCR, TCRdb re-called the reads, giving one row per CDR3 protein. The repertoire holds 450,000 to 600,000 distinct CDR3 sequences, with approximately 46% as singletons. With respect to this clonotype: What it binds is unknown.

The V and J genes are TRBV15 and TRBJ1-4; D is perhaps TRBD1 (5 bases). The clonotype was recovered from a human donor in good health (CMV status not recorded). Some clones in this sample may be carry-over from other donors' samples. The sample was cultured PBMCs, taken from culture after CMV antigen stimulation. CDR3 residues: CATSTGTPGEKLFF. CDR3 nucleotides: TGTGCCACCAGCACCGGGACCCCGGGAGAAAAACTGTTTTTT. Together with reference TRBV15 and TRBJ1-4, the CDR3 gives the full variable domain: DAMVIQNPRYQVTQFGKPVTLSCSQTLNHNVMYWYQQKSSQAPKLLFHYYDKDFNNEADTPDNFQSRRPNTSFCFLDIRSPGLGDTAMYLCATSTGTPGEKLFFGSGTQLSVL.